This TCR beta chain was sequenced for a study of T cells in Graves' hyperthyroidism and ophthalmopathy. The overall study: Upon initial diagnosis and before any treatment, peripheral blood was collected.

The germline V gene has CDR1 DFQATT and CDR2 SNEGSKA (reference sequence). V was shortened by 6 bases and J by 2 bases, with 13 bases between the two germline ends. The CDR3 extends over 13 amino acids. Worth noting for this clonotype: Its antigen is currently unknown.

Whole-study results and caveats: Ophthalmopathy got predicted by the model a median about 6.5 months before its onset.

Criteria for exclusion of patients were uncontrolled infection, other autoimmune disease, pregnancy or lactation. Researchers took RNA transcripts and amplified the TCR beta CDR3 regions from them. The study used the HTBI primer set for a first-round RT-PCR of the TCR CDR3. TCRdb redid the calling of the multiplex PCR reads with MiXCR, one entry per CDR3 protein. The sample lists about 720,000 distinct CDR3 sequences; over 15% were seen once. Sequencing input: blood. The receptor was derived from a woman aged 45-60 years with Graves' hyperthyroidism that later progressed to Graves' ophthalmopathy. The chain joins TRBV20-1 to TRBJ1-2; tentative D call: TRBD1 (5 bases). CDR3 protein: CSATTRVNYGYTF. The CDR3 DNA sequence: TGCAGTGCCACTACCAGGGTAAACTATGGCTACACCTTC.